The 26 T cell receptor beta chains in this list originate from one sample, sequenced in a study of early T cells in non-severe SARS-CoV-2 infection. TCRdb independently ran MiXCR on the 5' RACE reads; one entry per CDR3 protein. The sample includes about 60,000 distinct CDR3 sequences, 9.5% to 15% of them seen just once. The sequencing input was whole blood. The receptors derive from an adult who was a healthcare worker with PCR-confirmed SARS-CoV-2 infection or an uninfected control (not recorded which).

The sample holds many counts of this clonotype. The chain uses TRBV2 and TRBJ2-2, with 7 positions matching TRBD2. Germline CDR1 is SNHLY and CDR2 is FYNNEI. The CDR3 extends over 17 amino acids. Trimming cost V 0 bases and J 0 bases; bases outside gene matches: 4. Written as DNA, the CDR3 is TGTGCCAGCAGTGAAGCGCTGGCGGGAGCGAACACCGGGGAGCTGTTTTTT. This gives the protein CASSEALAGANTGELFF.

In its sample, this clonotype was seen once. This chain uses TRBV20-1 with TRBJ2-4; 8 bases fit TRBD2. Germline CDR1 reads DFQATT; CDR2 reads SNEGSKA (reference sequence). Trimming cost V 3 bases and J 4 bases; bases outside gene matches: 5. This CDR3 spans 14 amino acids. This chain's CDR3 is CSASGGAYKNIQYF. In DNA form, the CDR3 reads TGCAGTGCTAGCGGGGGGGCCTATAAAAACATTCAGTACTTC.

This clonotype was seen a few times. This chain uses TRBV7-9 with TRBJ2-1, with a possible D match to TRBD1 (6 bases). Trimming pared 5 bases from V and 1 base from J, leaving 15 bases between. Germline V gene lookup returns CDR1 SEHNR and CDR2 FQNEAQ (reference sequence). This CDR3 is 16 amino acids long. The CDR3 sequence is CASSETTGKSYNEQFF. CDR3 DNA sequence: TGTGCCAGCAGCGAGACCACAGGGAAATCCTACAATGAGCAGTTCTTC.

This chain links TRBV7-2 with TRBJ1-2, with a possible D match to TRBD1 (6 bases). The V gene lost 5 bases and the J gene lost 7 bases, with 17 bases spanning the gap. CDR3 length: 14 amino acids. CDR1 and CDR2 from the germline V gene are SGHTA and FQGNSA. The CDR3 bases are TGTGCCAGCAGCCCCTATGGGGGGGCAGGTGGCTACACCTTC. Its translation is CASSPYGGAGGYTF.

This clonotype was found many times. The chain carries TRBV7-3 and TRBJ2-1, with D perhaps matching TRBD1 (7 bases). The germline gives CDR1 SGHTA, CDR2 FQGTGA. This CDR3 comprises 13 residues. V lost 3 bases and J lost 6, with 9 bases in between. DNA for the CDR3: TGTGCCAGCAGCTTCCAGGGGGGCAATGAGCAGTTCTTC. This encodes CASSFQGGNEQFF.

The genes are TRBV9 and TRBJ2-5, with 8 bases fitting TRBD1. The CDR3 contains 15 residues. V was clipped by 2 bases and J by 0 bases; unmatched bases: 3. Germline V gene sequence: CDR1 SGDLS, CDR2 YYNGEE. The CDR3 region has the DNA TGTGCCAGCAGCGTGGGGGACAGGAACCAAGAGACCCAGTACTTC. Amino acids: CASSVGDRNQETQYF.

The chain combines TRBV29-1 with TRBJ1-2; D gene unclear. Trimming took 0 bases from V and 7 from J, leaving 15 bases between them. Germline V gene data show CDR1 as SQVTM and CDR2 as ANQGSEA. The CDR3 totals 14 residues. CDR3 bases: TGCAGCGTTGAAGAAGTAAACAGAATCCGTGGCTACACCTTC. It codes for CSVEEVNRIRGYTF. Based on the CDR3 plus reference TRBV29-1 and TRBJ1-2, the full variable domain is SAVISQKPSRDICQRGTSLTIQCQVDSQVTMMFWYRQQPGQSLTLIATANQGSEATYESGFVIDKFPISRPNLTFSTLTVSNMSPEDSSIYLCSVEEVNRIRGYTFGSGTRLTVV.

This clonotype was counted many times. V is TRBV6-2 or TRBV6-3 and J is TRBJ1-5; possibly TRBD1 for D (5 bases). This CDR3 has 17 residues. The V end was cut by 0 bases, the J end by 7 bases, with 19 bases between. CDR1 is MNHEY, CDR2 SVGEGT, per germline. In DNA form, the CDR3 reads TGTGCCAGCAGTTACTCCGGGACGTGGAGTGGGAAACAGCCCCAGCATTTT. It translates to CASSYSGTWSGKQPQHF.

This clonotype was detected only a few times. The chain couples TRBV7-9 to TRBJ1-5; no clear D. V was shortened by 1 base and J by 3 bases, with 4 bases between the two germline ends. CDR1 is SEHNR and CDR2 is FQNEAQ in the germline V gene (reference sequence). The CDR3 runs 13 residues. This CDR3 reads CASSLGLNQPQHF. CDR3 bases: TGTGCCAGCAGCTTAGGTCTCAATCAGCCCCAGCATTTT.

This clonotype showed up many times. The chain employs TRBV11-2 and TRBJ2-3; the D is unclear. This CDR3 region has 16 residues. The V and J ends lost 5 bases and 2 bases respectively, with 17 bases between them. The germline CDR1 and CDR2 sequences are SGHAT and FQNNGV. CDR3 residues: CASSTRLLADTDTQYF. The CDR3 DNA is TGTGCCAGCAGCACCCGGTTGCTGGCCGACACAGATACGCAGTATTTT.

V and J are TRBV20-1 and TRBJ2-3, with 10 nucleotides matching TRBD2. CDR1 is DFQATT and CDR2 is SNEGSKA in the germline V gene (reference sequence). The CDR3 runs to 16 residues. V gave up 6 bases and J gave up 6 bases; unmatched junction bases: 15. CDR3 in DNA: TGCAGTGCCATCTCGATGTTAGCGGGGGGCAGGGATACGCAGTATTTT. Translation: CSAISMLAGGRDTQYF.

The chain is built from TRBV20-1 and TRBJ2-5; 12 nucleotides agree with TRBD2. The CDR3 consists of 15 residues. The V gene's germline CDR1 is DFQATT and CDR2 SNEGSKA (reference sequence). Trimming at V came to 4 bases and at J to 5 bases, leaving 8 bases not matched to a gene. The CDR3 nucleotides are TGCAGTGCTATCCTAGCGGGGGGGCAGTCGGAGACCCAGTACTTC. This gives the protein CSAILAGGQSETQYF.

In its sample, this clonotype was seen many times. This chain uses TRBV5-5 with TRBJ1-5, with D possibly matching TRBD1 (5 bases). This CDR3 has 14 amino acids. The ends were cut back, 0 bases at V and 4 bases at J, with 8 bases in the middle. CDR1 and CDR2 from the germline V gene are SGHKS and YYEKEE (reference sequence). Here the CDR3 reads CASSLEQGNQPQHF. The CDR3 nucleotides are TGTGCCAGCAGCTTGGAGCAGGGAAATCAGCCCCAGCATTTT.

This clonotype was seen a few times. This chain connects TRBV28 to TRBJ2-6; D is undetermined. Germline V lookup: CDR1 MDHEN, CDR2 SYDVKM. The ends were cut back, 2 bases at V and 0 bases at J, with 11 bases in the middle. This CDR3 comprises 17 residues. CDR3 nucleotides: TGTGCCAGCAGTTTAATTGGAGCGAACTCTGGGGCCAACGTCCTGACTTTC. It is translated as CASSLIGANSGANVLTF.

This clonotype was counted at least ten times. This chain joins TRBV6-6 and TRBJ1-6; TRBD1 agrees at 7 bases. CDR3 length equals 14 residues. V lost 6 bases to trimming and J lost 10 bases; unmatched junction nucleotides: 9. From germline, CDR1 is MNHNY and CDR2 SVGAGI (reference sequence). The CDR3 sequence is CASSPTGERSPLHF. The CDR3 DNA reads as TGTGCCAGCAGCCCTACAGGGGAGCGCTCACCCCTCCACTTT.

This clonotype was detected ten times or more. The chain carries TRBV5-1 and TRBJ1-2; D is perhaps TRBD1 (6 bases). V was pared by 3 bases and J by 2 bases, with 20 bases between. Germline CDR1 reads SGHRS; CDR2 reads YFSETQ. This CDR3 region has 17 residues. In nucleotides, the CDR3 is TGCGCCAGCAGCTCGTCAGGGGATTCCCCAGAAAACTATGGCTACACCTTC. This sequence encodes CASSSSGDSPENYGYTF. Using reference TRBV5-1 and TRBJ1-2 for the parts outside the CDR3, the full variable domain is KAGVTQTPRYLIKTRGQQVTLSCSPISGHRSVSWYQQTPGQGLQFLFEYFSETQRNKGNFPGRFSGRQFSNSRSEMNVSTLELGDSALYLCASSSSGDSPENYGYTFGSGTRLTVV.

The chain uses TRBV20-1 and TRBJ2-1; 8 nucleotides align to TRBD2. V was pared by 3 bases and J by 8 bases, with 9 bases of the junction left unmatched. Germline V gives CDR1 DFQATT, CDR2 SNEGSKA (reference sequence). The CDR3 sequence is 14 residues long. The CDR3 region has the DNA TGCAGTGCTAGGGGTCCGTCGGGACTAGATGAGCAGTTCTTC. It yields the protein CSARGPSGLDEQFF.

This chain joins TRBV7-6 and TRBJ2-5; unclear D gene. CDR3 length: 14 residues. CDR1 and CDR2 (germline): SGHVS, FNYEAQ. Trimming took off 5 bases at V and 5 bases at J, with 15 bases between the two ends. This CDR3 is CASSPSARRETQYF. DNA of the CDR3: TGTGCCAGCAGCCCCTCGGCCCGCCGGGAGACCCAGTACTTC.

V usage is TRBV18 and J usage is TRBJ2-3; D possibly corresponds to TRBD1 (5 bases). The CDR3 extends over 16 amino acids. Between the trimmed V and J ends, which lost 3 bases and 2 bases, there was a span of 15 bases. Germline-derived CDR1 and CDR2 are KGHSH and LQKENI. The CDR3 here is CASSPGQGFSTDTQYF. As DNA, the CDR3 is TGTGCCAGCTCACCGGGTCAGGGATTCTCCACAGATACGCAGTATTTT.

This clonotype was seen at least ten times. The chain combines TRBV18 with TRBJ1-3; no definite D call. The length of the CDR3 is 14 residues. Per germline, CDR1 KGHSH and CDR2 LQKENI. V was shortened by 5 bases and J by 0 bases, with 8 bases between the two germline ends. CDR3 residues: CASSAAYSGNTIYF. CDR3 nucleotides: TGTGCCAGCTCAGCTGCATACTCTGGAAACACCATATATTTT.

This clonotype was seen a few times. The chain uses TRBV5-1 and TRBJ1-1; the match to TRBD1 covers 8 bases. The CDR3 runs to 18 residues. With 3 bases clipped from V and 10 bases from J, the junction kept 23 bases outside the gene matches. Germline-derived CDR1 and CDR2 are SGHRS and YFSETQ. The CDR3 here is CASSWGDRGRDELNGAFF. In DNA form, the CDR3 reads TGCGCCAGCAGCTGGGGTGACAGGGGTCGCGATGAGCTAAACGGAGCTTTCTTT.

This clonotype was detected a few times. The chain uses TRBV2 and TRBJ2-2; D possibly matches TRBD1 or TRBD2 (7 bases each). V was trimmed by 4 bases and J by 5 bases, leaving 14 bases between them. Germline values: CDR1 SNHLY, CDR2 FYNNEI. This CDR3 spans 15 amino acids. The CDR3 DNA is TGTGCCAGCAGTGGACAGGGAGGGGGAACCGGGGAGCTGTTTTTT. This codes for CASSGQGGGTGELFF.

The rearrangement links TRBV24-1 to TRBJ2-1; D remains unclear. CDR3 size: 13 residues. In germline, CDR1 is KGHDR, CDR2 SFDVKD. V was trimmed by 4 bases and J by 3 bases, leaving 6 bases between them. The CDR3 DNA follows: TGTGCCACCAGTGACGATGACTACAATGAGCAGTTCTTC. Amino acids: CATSDDDYNEQFF.

The chain is built from TRBV6-5 and TRBJ1-1, with 7 bases fitting TRBD1. Germline values: CDR1 MNHEY, CDR2 SVGAGI. With 2 bases clipped from V and 0 bases from J, the junction kept 3 bases outside the gene matches. This CDR3 spans 15 amino acids. CDR3 DNA sequence: TGTGCCAGCAGTTACGGAGGGGGCCTGAACACTGAAGCTTTCTTT. As protein: CASSYGGGLNTEAFF.

This chain joins TRBV7-8 and TRBJ2-1; 13 nucleotides align to TRBD2. Trimming took 5 bases from V and 8 from J; bases not matched to a gene: 9. CDR3 length: 16 residues. Germline V gives CDR1 SGHVS, CDR2 FQNEAQ. This CDR3 is CASSLRTSGSMDEQFF. The CDR3 nucleotides read TGTGCCAGCAGCCTTAGGACTAGCGGGAGTATGGATGAGCAGTTCTTC.

Points on this clonotype: Given a much more abundant clone one base away, this may be a read error. The rearrangement joins TRBV20-1 to TRBJ2-7, with D possibly TRBD2 on 5 matching bases. The germline gives CDR1 DFQATT, CDR2 SNEGSKA (reference sequence). The CDR3 runs 13 residues. Trimming pared 5 bases from V and 1 base from J, leaving 12 bases between. CDR3 residues: CSAWKRSSYEQYF. DNA for the CDR3: TGCAGTGCTTGGAAGCGGTCTTCCTACGAGCAGTACTTC.